This T cell receptor (beta chain) stems from a study of blood T cell repertoires in COVID-19. Clones were sequenced by immunoSEQ multiplex PCR, and TCRdb holds only the in-frame ones, with some missing. There are fewer than 200,000 clones in the sample; 75% to 80% occur only once, and about 26% lies in the top ten. V trimming: 3 bases; J trimming: 4 bases; junction bases outside the gene matches: 0. This CDR3 is built from 14 residues. The V gene's germline CDR1 is LNHNV and CDR2 YYDKDF (reference sequence). The V gene is TRBV15, the J gene TRBJ1-3; the match to TRBD1 covers 10 bases. This TCR came from a woman in her 70s with acute or convalescent COVID-19. Sequenced: peripheral blood. The CDR3 nucleotides are TGTGCCACCAGCAGGGACAGGGGGGGAAACACCATATATTTT. Translation gives CATSRDRGGNTIYF. The full variable domain, in which reference TRBV15 and TRBJ1-3 provide the parts outside the CDR3, is DAMVIQNPRYQVTQFGKPVTLSCSQTLNHNVMYWYQQKSSQAPKLLFHYYDKDFNNEADTPDNFQSRRPNTSFCFLDIRSPGLGDTAMYLCATSRDRGGNTIYFGEGSWLTVV.